This T cell receptor (beta chain) stems from a study of beta chain features in type 1 diabetes (dated by TCRdb to the late 2010s). For the wider study: Mean age, gender distribution, total cell number and subset yield were not different between patients and healthy donors. A total of 100 million to 140 million sorted cells were examined across all samples, and the number of cells per subset was strongly correlated with RNA yield. In the study, TCRB repertoires of sorted circulating CD4+ T cell subsets from recently diagnosed type 1 diabetes patients were compared with those of matched healthy donors. Regulatory and stem cell-like memory subsets were isolated from only 8 patients and about 8 healthy donors, whereas naive and central memory subsets came from all 28 donors. The paper as a whole reports these results and caveats: Type 1 diabetes patients showed a moderate but significant shortening of TCRB CDR3 length in all four CD4+ subsets. The naive, central memory and regulatory TCRB repertoires appeared to resemble one another more closely among patients than among healthy donors. Shorter templates might have been favored by PCR, but patient and control samples were amplified and corrected together, so both groups would have been affected equally by any skew. HLA sub-analyses involved small numbers of individuals, so any influence of HLA type on TCRB rearrangement remained unresolved. Because cDNA was sequenced instead of genomic DNA, activated cells with high expression could be over-represented, although the groups did not differ in activation or CD3 levels. At VDJ recombination sites, patients with type 1 diabetes made fewer insertions and deleted more nucleotides, a pattern implying thymic rearrangement abnormalities.

The CDR3, from cysteine to phenylalanine, totals 14 residues. Only CDR3 DNA remains: 42 bases, in frame from the first base. V lost 3 bases and J lost 1 base, and the count of bases not matched to a germline gene is 5. CDR1 and CDR2 were assigned from the germline V gene as SQVTM and ANQGSEA. From each donor, a single peripheral blood sample of approximately 120 mL on average was drawn into heparinised tubes. A BD FACSAria II was used to sort naive, central memory, regulatory and stem cell-like memory CD4+ T cells with a panel that included CD45RO, CCR7, CD25, CD127, CD95 and CD27. All sorted populations exceeded 95% purity. PBMCs were isolated right away by Lymphoprep density gradient centrifugation and were stained directly, without culture. To minimize batch effects, samples were stained and sorted in pairs, one healthy donor with one patient per experiment. The table lists this clone with a few counts. Its target antigen remains unknown. No much larger clone exists at a distance of one base, and base qualities are not known.

The entire amount of isolated RNA was reverse transcribed using the High Capacity cDNA Reverse Transcription Kit, so the sequenced TCRB transcripts were expressed ones. Deep immunoSEQ sequencing was performed on naive, central memory and regulatory T cell samples, with an average of roughly 3.6 million total reads per sample. Sorted cells were lysed in RLT buffer, and RNA was extracted using DNase-treated RNeasy Micro or Mini kits according to cell number. To prevent cross-contamination, each cell subset was processed individually, whereas patient and healthy donor samples were processed jointly. Using the immunoSEQ multiplex PCR, TCRB sequences were amplified from cDNA into 87-bp fragments spanning the CDR3 region. Amplicons were sequenced on the Illumina HiSeq platform. The authors processed their data as follows. Synthetic template baselines were used to correct PCR bias computationally, reads within Hamming distance 2 were collapsed together, and singletons that could not be merged were discarded. Reads were aligned against IMGT to assign V, D and J genes, CDR3 length and insertions or deletions at six rearrangement sites. Clonotype counts were normalized to sorted cell number within each subset before computing true diversity and Gini coefficients with the tcR R package. The overlap coefficient, calculated on TCRB nucleotide sequences, was used to quantify repertoire sharing. As a proxy for the pre-selection repertoire, out-of-frame TCRB sequences from naive cells were analyzed. TCRdb re-hosts the immuneACCESS table, in-frame sequences only. Its copies lack some clones; in the studies checked, an unresolved V gene accounts for under half of them, and the cause for the rest is not known. V and J calls and clone size are as listed in that table; D and trimming were resolved from the DNA. A total of about 340,000 clones appear in this sample, roughly 14% of them only once. Of the sample, around 0.016% falls within the top ten clones.

The sequence was obtained from a woman between 18 and 30 years old with type 1 diabetes. The sequencing input was naive CD4+ T cells from blood. What this sample's cell subset or site label stands for: true naive CD4+ T cells. This chain is built from TRBV29-1 and TRBJ2-5; 7 junctional bases match TRBD1. The CDR3 reads as follows: CSVDVQGIQETQYF. In nucleotides, the sequence is TGCAGCGTTGATGTACAGGGGATCCAAGAGACCCAGTACTTC.